This T cell receptor (beta chain) was documented in a study of blood T cell repertoires in COVID-19. On the study more broadly: Material from acute and convalescent COVID-19 was sourced from the United States, Italy and Spain.

The length of the CDR3 is 17 residues. Per germline, CDR1 LGHDT and CDR2 YNNKEL (reference sequence). Trimming took 0 bases from V and 7 from J, leaving 18 bases between them. Per the authors' pipeline: From reference gene primer amplification, estimates of nucleated cell counts were derived. Clones were read by immunoSEQ multiplex PCR, and TCRdb kept only the in-frame ones, dropping some. That table is the source of V, J and clone size, and D and trimming were worked out from the DNA. The table records approximately 500,000 clones, approximately 91% of them present only once. Seattle's enrolled individuals joined amid active infection and were then monitored longitudinally.

The sequence was obtained from a woman in her 50s with COVID-19, enrolled during active disease. Sequenced input: peripheral blood. The chain employs TRBV3-1 (or the pseudogene TRBV3-2) and TRBJ1-4; D perhaps matches TRBD1 (5 bases). The CDR3 sequence is CASSQEGSPGDGEKLFF. The CDR3, as DNA: TGTGCCAGCAGCCAAGAGGGGTCGCCGGGGGATGGTGAAAAACTGTTTTTT.